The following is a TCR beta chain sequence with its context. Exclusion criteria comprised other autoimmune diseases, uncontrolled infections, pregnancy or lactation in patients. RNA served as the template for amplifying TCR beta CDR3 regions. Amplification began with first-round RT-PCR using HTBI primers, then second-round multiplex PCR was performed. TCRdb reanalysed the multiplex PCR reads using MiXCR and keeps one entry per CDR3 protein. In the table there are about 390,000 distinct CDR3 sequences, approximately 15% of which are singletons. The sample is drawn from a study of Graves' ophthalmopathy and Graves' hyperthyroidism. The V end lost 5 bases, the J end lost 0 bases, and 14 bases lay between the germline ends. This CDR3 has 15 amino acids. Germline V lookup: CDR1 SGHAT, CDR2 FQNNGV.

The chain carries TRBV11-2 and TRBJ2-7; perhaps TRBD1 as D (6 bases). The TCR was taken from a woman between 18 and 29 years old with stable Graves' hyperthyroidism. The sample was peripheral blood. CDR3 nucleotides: TGTGCCAGCAGCCAAGATCCGGGACACTCCTACGAGCAGTACTTC. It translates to CASSQDPGHSYEQYF. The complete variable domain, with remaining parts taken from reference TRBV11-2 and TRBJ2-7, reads EAGVAQSPRYKIIEKRQSVAFWCNPISGHATLYWYQQILGQGPKLLIQFQNNGVVDDSQLPKDRFSAERLKGVDSTLKIQPAKLEDSAVYLCASSQDPGHSYEQYFGPGTRLTVT.